This TCR beta chain was recorded in a study of T cell repertoires in cytomegalovirus infection (dated by TCRdb to between 2018 and 2021). Concerning the study at large: Donor HLA type was relevant to the analysis, because carriage of CMV infection together with the matching HLA type was indicated by public TCR beta signatures.

Broader findings and caveats from the paper: The ex vivo response was dominated by HLA-C-restricted CMV-specific TCR beta clonotypes, which also provided the single most frequent clonotype in two of eight donors. In both this cohort and an independent cohort of some 380 donors, the cumulative frequency of public TCR beta family members distinguished carriers of CMV infection plus the relevant HLA type.

Here V drops 2 bases and J drops 2 bases, and the junction holds 4 bases not matched to any gene. Sequences MDHEN (CDR1) and SYDVKM (CDR2) are obtained from the germline V gene. The CDR3 has 15 amino acids, counting the end cysteine and phenylalanine. Of all the DNA, just the CDR3 is kept, 45 bases in frame from base 1. The run used an Illumina HiSeq 1500. TCRdb took the public reads, trimmed them with fastp at Q25, ran MiXCR for clone calling and kept in-frame beta chains. Rows with a matching CDR3 protein are joined into one entry that keeps the most common DNA and genes. In all, the sample holds some 390,000 distinct CDR3 sequences, and 15% to 20% of those were seen once. The leading ten clones occupy approximately 10% of the sample. Concerning this clonotype itself: The antigen this receptor binds is unknown. No much larger clonotype is one base removed from it; base qualities were not supplied.

Sequenced: PBMCs. The source of this sequence is a human donor in good health (CMV status not recorded). Some clones in this sample may be carry-over from other donors' samples. The chain is made from TRBV28 and TRBJ2-3, with 7 bases matching TRBD2. The CDR3 protein is CASSLAGDPTDTQYF. The DNA sequence is as follows: TGTGCCAGCAGTTTAGCGGGGGACCCCACAGATACGCAGTATTTT. With all but the CDR3 taken from the reference TRBV28 and TRBJ2-3 genes, the full variable domain is: DVKVTQSSRYLVKRTGEKVFLECVQDMDHENMFWYRQDPGLGLRLIYFSYDVKMKEKGDIPEGYSVSREKKERFSLILESASTNQTSMYLCASSLAGDPTDTQYFGPGTRLTVL.